The entry below describes one T cell receptor (beta chain). Its antigen is not identified. The data stem from a study of OX40 agonist ivuxolimab in advanced cancers. Across the study: The study reported partial responses in three patients: one hepatocellular carcinoma, two cutaneous melanoma. General study findings and limits: Which antigen the expanded peripheral T cells recognized is unknown.

TCRdb's copy holds only in-frame clones and misses some; the assay was immunoSEQ multiplex PCR. Of 40,000 to 50,000 clones detected, approximately 86% appear once; the ten largest clones hold roughly 12%. The receptor's source is an adult with an advanced solid tumor such as melanoma, head and neck, liver or kidney cancer. The sample in question was CD4+ or CD8+ T cells sorted from blood, obtained in a trial of the OX40 agonist ivuxolimab.

The CDR3 spells CASSLVGPLTGELFF. The CDR3 DNA sequence: TGTGCCAGCAGCTTAGTGGGACCTCTCACCGGGGAGCTGTTTTTT. The chain combines TRBV7-2 with TRBJ2-2; D is possibly TRBD1 or TRBD2 (5 bases each). Per germline, CDR1 SGHTA and CDR2 FQGNSA. The length of the CDR3 is 15 residues. Trimming took off 1 base at V and 4 bases at J, with 10 bases between the two ends. The variable domain in full, completed from reference TRBV7-2 and TRBJ2-2, reads GAGVSQSPSNKVTEKGKDVELRCDPISGHTALYWYRQSLGQGLEFLIYFQGNSAPDKSGLPSDRFSAERTGGSVSTLTIQRTQQEDSAVYLCASSLVGPLTGELFFGEGSRLTVL.